Below are 5 T cell receptor beta chains sequenced from a single sample in a study of blood T cell repertoires in COVID-19. Profiling relied on immunoSEQ multiplex PCR, and the TCRdb table lists in-frame clones only, not all of them. The table records about 170,000 clones, roughly 84% of them present only once. The sequencing sample was made of peripheral blood. The receptors shown here come from a man between 18 and 35 years old with active or convalescent COVID-19.

The gene calls are TRBV7-2 and TRBJ1-1, with TRBD1 as a possible D gene (6 bases). This CDR3 has 13 residues. Germline assignment: CDR1 SGHTA and CDR2 FQGNSA. V was pared by 8 bases and J by 3 bases, with 13 bases between. The CDR3 DNA follows: TGTGCCAGCGGCGGACAGTCTTACACTGAAGCTTTCTTT. Amino acid sequence: CASGGQSYTEAFF. Filled out from reference TRBV7-2 and TRBJ1-1, the complete variable domain reads GAGVSQSPSNKVTEKGKDVELRCDPISGHTALYWYRQSLGQGLEFLIYFQGNSAPDKSGLPSDRFSAERTGGSVSTLTIQRTQQEDSAVYLCASGGQSYTEAFFGQGTRLTVV.

The V and J genes are TRBV11-2 and TRBJ1-4, with 9 bases that match TRBD1. Germline loops: CDR1 SGHAT, CDR2 FQNNGV. Germline trimming cut 3 bases from V and 5 bases from J; bases unmatched to any gene: 4. This CDR3 is 15 amino acids long. The CDR3 DNA reads as TGTGCCAGCAGCTTCACAGGGGGCTTCAATGAAAAACTGTTTTTT. It yields the protein CASSFTGGFNEKLFF.

V and J are TRBV5-1 and TRBJ2-3, with D possibly TRBD1 on 6 matching bases. This CDR3 is 12 amino acids long. V lost 2 bases and J 5 bases, leaving 6 bases between the germline ends. The germline V gene has CDR1 SGHRS and CDR2 YFSETQ. The CDR3 sequence: CASSLQGDTQYF. CDR3 coding DNA: TGCGCCAGCAGCTTACAGGGAGATACGCAGTATTTT.

Worth noting for this clone: At one boundary the junction diverges from the germline segment, which might be a read error. V is TRBV7-7 and J is TRBJ2-1, with 9 bases matching TRBD2. This CDR3 spans 15 amino acids. Germline V gene sequence: CDR1 SSHAT, CDR2 FNYEAQ (reference sequence). CDR3 region: CASSSLAGPRQEQFF. Here the CDR3 DNA reads TGTGCTAGCAGCTCTCTAGCGGGACCCCGCCAGGAGCAGTTCTTC. Drawing the rest from reference TRBV7-7 and TRBJ2-1, the complete variable domain is GAGVSQSPRYKVTKRGQDVTLRCDPISSHATLYWYQQALGQGPEFLTYFNYEAQPDKSGLPSDRFSAERPEGSISTLTIQRTEQRDSAMYRCASSSLAGPRQEQFFGPGTRLTVL.

The V gene is TRBV27, the J gene TRBJ1-2, with TRBD1 matching over 12 bases. Germline CDR1 reads MNHEY; CDR2 reads SMNVEV (reference sequence). This CDR3 region has 19 residues. V dropped 5 bases and J dropped 4; count of bases not matched to a gene: 17. CDR3 in DNA: TGTGCCAGCAGTGCCCTACCGGGACAGGGGGCGCGGATTTCCTATGGCTACACCTTC. It specifies CASSALPGQGARISYGYTF.